This record covers a single T cell receptor (beta chain). The data belong to a study of beta chain features in type 1 diabetes. Investigators reverse transcribed all isolated RNA, so they sequenced expressed TCRB transcripts. Method: immunoSEQ multiplex PCR; TCRdb's copy keeps in-frame clones and lacks some. The repertoire holds under 450,000 clones, with around 15% as singletons. The TCR sequence derives from a woman aged 18-29 years in good health. Sequencing used naive CD4+ T cells from blood.

As DNA, the CDR3 is TGTGCCAGCAGCTCCAGGGTTGCCGGGGAGCTGTTTTTT. Amino acids: CASSSRVAGELFF. The chain joins TRBV7-9 to TRBJ2-2; the D gene is possibly TRBD1 (5 bases). This CDR3 is built from 13 residues. CDR1 is SEHNR, CDR2 FQNEAQ, per germline (reference sequence). The V end lost 4 bases, the J end lost 6 bases, and 9 bases lay between the germline ends. The whole variable domain, filled in from reference TRBV7-9 and TRBJ2-2, reads DTGVSQNPRHKITKRGQNVTFRCDPISEHNRLYWYRQTLGQGPEFLTYFQNEAQLEKSRLLSDRFSAERPKGSFSTLEIQRTEQGDSAMYLCASSSRVAGELFFGEGSRLTVL.